The 21 T cell receptor beta chains below were found in one sample sequenced in a study of T cell changes during pregnancy in multiple sclerosis. This table comes from immunoSEQ multiplex PCR, and its TCRdb copy is limited to in-frame clones, with some not included. Of more than 10,000 clones detected, roughly 88% appear once; the ten largest clones hold 12%. The sample was CD8+ T cells from peripheral blood mononuclear cells, taken after pregnancy. The source of these receptors is a female donor in good health, enrolled as a control in a pregnancy study.

The rearrangement uses TRBV11-2 and TRBJ2-3; possibly TRBD2 for D (5 bases). Germline CDR1 SGHAT, CDR2 FQNNGV. Trimming removed 3 bases from V and 1 base from J, with 11 bases in between. There are 15 residues in the CDR3. CDR3 sequence (DNA): TGTGCCAGCAGCTTCGGGGTTGGGGGCACAGATACGCAGTATTTT. Its protein is CASSFGVGGTDTQYF.

CDR3 coding DNA: TGCGCCAGCAGTGTAGCGGGGGGTGACACCGGGGAGCTGTTTTTT. Its protein is CASSVAGGDTGELFF. The chain has TRBV10-1 and TRBJ2-2, with 10 bases matching TRBD2. The germline V gene has CDR1 WNHNN and CDR2 SYGVQD (reference sequence). The trim removed 4 bases at V and 3 bases at J, leaving 2 bases unmatched. The CDR3 has 15 residues.

This chain connects TRBV6-5 to TRBJ1-5; D may be TRBD1 (6 bases). This CDR3 has 15 amino acids. The germline CDR1 and CDR2 sequences are MNHEY and SVGAGI. The V end was cut by 8 bases, the J end by 4 bases, with 18 bases between. CDR3 nucleotides: TGTGCCAGCGCCCCGATTCAGGGGATGAATCAGCCCCAGCATTTT. This sequence encodes CASAPIQGMNQPQHF.

This sequence joins TRBV7-9 and TRBJ2-3; D call uncertain. Germline-derived CDR1 and CDR2 are SEHNR and FQNEAQ (reference sequence). The length of the CDR3 is 15 residues. The V and J ends lost 3 bases and 4 bases respectively, with 14 bases between them. The CDR3: CASSFPGVVADTQYF. The CDR3 DNA reads TGTGCCAGCAGCTTCCCCGGTGTGGTGGCAGATACGCAGTATTTT.

J is TRBJ2-7 and V is TRBV5-1, with 9 bases that match TRBD1. Per germline, CDR1 SGHRS and CDR2 YFSETQ. The CDR3 covers 15 residues. V was pared by 0 bases and J by 7 bases, with 8 bases of the junction left unmatched. In DNA, the CDR3 is TGCGCCAGCAGCTTGGAGTTGGGGACAGGGCTTGAGCAGTACTTC. Amino acid sequence: CASSLELGTGLEQYF.

The V gene is TRBV13, the J gene TRBJ2-2, with D possibly matching TRBD2 (6 bases). CDR3 length: 13 residues. Trimming cost V 11 bases and J 4 bases, with 14 bases left between them. CDR1 PRHDT and CDR2 FYEKMQ come from the germline V gene (reference sequence). The CDR3 spells CAATEGPTGELFF. The CDR3 DNA sequence: TGTGCCGCAACGGAGGGACCCACCGGGGAGCTGTTTTTT.

The genes are TRBV15 and TRBJ2-3; maybe TRBD1 (6 bases). The CDR3 runs to 15 residues. V dropped 9 bases and J dropped 0 bases, with 16 bases sitting between them. Germline CDR1 LNHNV, CDR2 YYDKDF (reference sequence). CDR3 sequence reads: CATGAPASSTDTQYF. The DNA of the CDR3 is TGTGCCACGGGGGCTCCGGCCTCTAGCACAGATACGCAGTATTTT.

This clone has a single count. V is TRBV19 and J is TRBJ1-1, with D tentatively TRBD1 (6 bases). Looked up from germline, CDR1 is LNHDA and CDR2 is SQIVND (reference sequence). This CDR3 comprises 13 residues. Between the trimmed V and J ends, which lost 3 bases and 7 bases, there was a span of 12 bases. CDR3 residues: CASSIGGAHEAFF. The CDR3 DNA reads as TGTGCCAGTAGTATCGGGGGGGCCCATGAAGCTTTCTTT.

V and J are TRBV6-6 and TRBJ2-1; 10 bases line up with TRBD2. CDR1 is MNHNY and CDR2 is SVGAGI in the germline V gene (reference sequence). V shed 10 bases and J 9 bases; nucleotides not matched to a gene: 12. The CDR3 totals 14 residues. CDR3: CATTLSGRAFEQFF. DNA for the CDR3: TGTGCCACCACCCTAAGCGGGAGGGCCTTTGAGCAGTTCTTC.

The chain is built from TRBV15 and TRBJ2-7; TRBD2 matches at 13 bases. Germline V gene sequence: CDR1 LNHNV, CDR2 YYDKDF (reference sequence). Trimming cost V 1 base and J 6 bases; bases outside gene matches: 3. The CDR3 runs to 15 residues. CDR3 sequence reads: CATSRVTSGGSEQYF. Here the CDR3 DNA reads TGTGCCACCAGCAGAGTGACTAGCGGGGGGTCCGAGCAGTACTTC.

The rearrangement links TRBV28 to TRBJ2-7; no reliable D call. The CDR3 runs 13 residues. The V gene lost 2 bases and the J gene lost 2 bases, with 7 bases spanning the gap. CDR1 is MDHEN, CDR2 SYDVKM, per germline. The CDR3 region is CASSLDGAYEQYF. In nucleotides, the CDR3 is TGTGCCAGCAGTTTAGACGGAGCCTACGAGCAGTACTTC.

The rearrangement joins TRBV29-1 to TRBJ1-3; perhaps TRBD1 as D (6 bases). V lost 7 bases and J 2 bases, leaving 9 bases between the germline ends. Germline CDR1 is SQVTM and CDR2 is ANQGSEA. The CDR3 runs 12 residues. For the CDR3, the DNA is TGCAGCGCCGGACAGCCTGGAAACACCATATATTTT. Protein product: CSAGQPGNTIYF.

The chain couples TRBV7-9 to TRBJ2-7; D call uncertain. This CDR3 has 16 residues. The ends were cut back, 4 bases at V and 4 bases at J, with 20 bases in the middle. Looked up from germline, CDR1 is SEHNR and CDR2 is FQNEAQ (reference sequence). The CDR3 nucleotides are TGTGCCAGCAGCTCACTCGGAGACTCCTTTTCGTACGAGCAGTACTTC. It encodes CASSSLGDSFSYEQYF.

This clone is a singleton in its sample. The chain uses TRBV6-5 and TRBJ1-2; D is undetermined. The CDR3 has 14 amino acids. In germline, CDR1 is MNHEY, CDR2 SVGAGI. Trimming took off 5 bases at V and 3 bases at J, with 13 bases between the two ends. For the CDR3, the DNA is TGTGCCAGCAGTATGGTACTCGGTCACTATGGCTACACCTTC. Residues: CASSMVLGHYGYTF.

This chain links TRBV4-2 with TRBJ2-2; 14 nucleotides match TRBD2. The CDR3 runs 18 residues. Per germline, CDR1 LGHNA and CDR2 YNFKEQ. Germline trimming cut 5 bases from V and 8 bases from J; bases unmatched to any gene: 13. Here the CDR3 reads CASSIGLAGGAGFGELFF. CDR3 sequence (DNA): TGTGCCAGCAGCATCGGACTAGCGGGGGGTGCCGGGTTTGGGGAGCTGTTTTTT.

The V gene is TRBV19, the J gene TRBJ1-2; TRBD1 might be the D (5 bases). The V gene lost 5 bases and the J gene lost 5 bases, with 12 bases spanning the gap. CDR3 length: 13 residues. CDR1 is LNHDA and CDR2 is SQIVND in the germline V gene (reference sequence). The CDR3, as DNA: TGTGCCAGTAGTGAGACAGTATGGTATGGCTACACCTTC. Residues: CASSETVWYGYTF.

This clone was found once. The chain combines TRBV7-8 with TRBJ2-1, with TRBD2 matching 10 bases. The CDR3 contains 15 residues. Germline CDR1 reads SGHVS; CDR2 reads FQNEAQ. Trimming at V came to 1 base and at J to 8 bases, leaving 5 bases not matched to a gene. DNA for the CDR3: TGTGCCAGCAGCTTAGGAGCGGGGGGGCCCGATGAGCAGTTCTTC. Residues: CASSLGAGGPDEQFF.

For this clone: An end of the junction does not agree with germline; a read error may underlie this. This rearrangement joins TRBV6-5 to TRBJ2-7, with 7 bases aligning to TRBD1. The germline V gene has CDR1 MNHEY and CDR2 SVGAGI. The CDR3 has 12 residues. The CDR3 region is CASSYEGAPLHF. The CDR3 DNA reads TGTGCCAGCAGTTATGAGGGGGCCCCTTTACACTTC.

This chain connects TRBV27 to TRBJ2-7; weak D call: TRBD2 (5 bases). The germline V gene encodes CDR1 MNHEY and CDR2 SMNVEV (reference sequence). This CDR3 has 14 amino acids. Trimming pared 2 bases from V and 0 bases from J, leaving 8 bases between. CDR3: CASSLRGISYEQYF. The CDR3 DNA sequence: TGTGCCAGCAGTTTACGGGGAATCTCCTACGAGCAGTACTTC.

This clone has only a few counts. The chain employs TRBV6-1 and TRBJ2-7; 8 bases map to TRBD1. V was pared by 7 bases and J by 1 base, with 9 bases of the junction left unmatched. There are 15 residues in the CDR3. Germline CDR1 and CDR2: MNHNS and SASEGT. The CDR3 protein is CASTQEQGGSYEQYF. CDR3 DNA: TGTGCCAGCACTCAGGAACAGGGGGGATCCTACGAGCAGTACTTC.

The rearrangement uses TRBV28 and TRBJ1-1; no clear D. V was trimmed by 6 bases and J by 0 bases, leaving 5 bases between them. This CDR3 is 12 amino acids long. Germline V lookup: CDR1 MDHEN, CDR2 SYDVKM. CDR3 sequence: CASRYMNTEAFF. DNA for the CDR3: TGTGCCAGCAGATACATGAACACTGAAGCTTTCTTT.